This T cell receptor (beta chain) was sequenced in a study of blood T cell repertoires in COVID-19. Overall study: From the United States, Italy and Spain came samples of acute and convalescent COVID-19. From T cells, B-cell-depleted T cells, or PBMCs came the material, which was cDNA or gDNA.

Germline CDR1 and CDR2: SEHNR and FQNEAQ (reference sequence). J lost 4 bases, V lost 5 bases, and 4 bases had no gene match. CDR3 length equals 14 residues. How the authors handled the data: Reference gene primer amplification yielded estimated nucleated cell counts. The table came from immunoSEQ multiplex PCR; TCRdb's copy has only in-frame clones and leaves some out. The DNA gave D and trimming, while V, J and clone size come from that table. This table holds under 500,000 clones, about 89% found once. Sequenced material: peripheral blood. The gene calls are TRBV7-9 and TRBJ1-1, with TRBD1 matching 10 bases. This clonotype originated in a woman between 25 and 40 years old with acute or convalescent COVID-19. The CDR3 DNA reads TGTGCCAGCAGCCCAAGGACAGGGGGCACTGAAGCTTTCTTT. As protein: CASSPRTGGTEAFF.